Listed below are T cell receptor beta chains from one sample, sequenced in a study of blood T cells in healthy people across ages. Using its own MiXCR run on the 5' RACE reads, TCRdb lists one record per CDR3 protein. The table includes roughly 730,000 distinct CDR3 sequences, more than 55% detected once. The sequencing sample was made of blood. All receptors derive from a man aged 35-49 years in good health. The CDR3 runs from the conserved cysteine through the conserved F or W.

j_call	v_call	cdr3_aa
.	TRBV20-1	CSASSRTSEQETQYF
TRBJ2-7	TRBV21-1	CASTSGQFLSSYEQYF
TRBJ2-1	TRBV4-2	CASSQGSSGRGSNEQFF
TRBJ2-7	TRBV21-1	CASSKTGNPYEQYF
TRBJ1-2	TRBV20-1	CSAPAVPVTHGYTF
TRBJ1-4	TRBV20-1	CSALQGLEKLFF
TRBJ1-2	TRBV7-8	CASSFSYNYGYTF
TRBJ1-1	TRBV2	CASSPTGMYTEAFF
TRBJ2-1	TRBV20-1	CSARAGLGQFF
TRBJ1-5	TRBV27	CASSPNRANQPQHF
TRBJ1-2	TRBV6-5	CASSYLGGGVANYGYTF
TRBJ1-2	TRBV24-1	CATSDPKPTGWGYTF
TRBJ2-7	TRBV3-1	CASSQGHGGESEQYF
TRBJ2-7	TRBV12-3/TRBV12-4	CASRYTGTGGEQYF
TRBJ2-3	TRBV5-1	CASQASLGRDTQYF